These 6 T cell receptor beta chains originate from one sample sequenced in a study of OX40 agonist ivuxolimab in advanced cancers. TCRdb's copy holds only in-frame clones and misses some; the assay was immunoSEQ multiplex PCR. The table records about 26,000 clones, roughly 90% of them present only once. The sequencing used CD4+ or CD8+ T cells sorted from blood, collected in a trial of the OX40 agonist ivuxolimab. The source is an adult with an advanced solid tumor such as melanoma, head and neck, liver or kidney cancer.

This rearrangement joins TRBV11-1 to TRBJ2-2, with TRBD1 as a possible D gene (5 bases). The germline gives CDR1 SGHAT, CDR2 FQDESV (reference sequence). CDR3 length: 15 amino acids. V was pared by 2 bases and J by 5 bases, with 12 bases between. The DNA for the CDR3 is TGTGCCAGCAGCTTATGGGCAGGGCAGACCGGGGAGCTGTTTTTT. Its protein is CASSLWAGQTGELFF.

By share, this clone counts as medium-sized. The chain recombines TRBV7-3 with TRBJ2-2; 8 bases align to TRBD1. The germline V gene encodes CDR1 SGHTA and CDR2 FQGTGA. Trimming took 4 bases from V and 6 from J; bases not matched to a gene: 7. The CDR3 length is 15 residues. CDR3: CASSSSGGTPGELFF. In DNA form, the CDR3 reads TGTGCCAGCAGCTCCTCAGGGGGCACCCCCGGGGAGCTGTTTTTT.

The chain couples TRBV6-6 to TRBJ1-1, with 7 positions matching TRBD1. The CDR3 has 13 residues. Germline CDR1 and CDR2: MNHNY and SVGAGI (reference sequence). V lost 4 bases, J lost 7 bases, and 6 bases stayed unmatched. CDR3 protein: CASSLQGWDEAFF. The CDR3 DNA is TGTGCCAGCAGTTTACAGGGGTGGGATGAAGCTTTCTTT.

This clone was counted between two and nine times. This rearrangement joins TRBV28 to TRBJ2-5; 9 bases are a match to TRBD2. Germline values: CDR1 MDHEN, CDR2 SYDVKM. The CDR3 sequence is 16 residues long. The trim removed 6 bases at V and 2 bases at J, leaving 10 bases unmatched. CDR3 coding DNA: TGTGCCAGCAGCCCCCGGGGCGGGAGGGTACAAGAGACCCAGTACTTC. Amino acid sequence: CASSPRGGRVQETQYF.

The chain carries TRBV15 and TRBJ2-3; D gene unclear. V dropped 3 bases and J dropped 4 bases, with 20 bases sitting between them. This CDR3 spans 17 amino acids. Germline CDR1 LNHNV, CDR2 YYDKDF (reference sequence). In nucleotides, the CDR3 is TGTGCCACCAGCAGGGGCGGAAGACAACAATACCCAGATACGCAGTATTTT. Residues: CATSRGGRQQYPDTQYF.

The CDR3 sequence is CASSYGQGSYEQYF. The CDR3 region has the DNA TGTGCCAGCAGTTACGGACAGGGATCCTACGAGCAGTACTTC. The chain employs TRBV6-5 and TRBJ2-7, with 8 bases matching TRBD1. The CDR3 is made up of 14 amino acids. The germline V gene has CDR1 MNHEY and CDR2 SVGAGI. V lost 2 bases to trimming and J lost 1 base; unmatched junction nucleotides: 1.